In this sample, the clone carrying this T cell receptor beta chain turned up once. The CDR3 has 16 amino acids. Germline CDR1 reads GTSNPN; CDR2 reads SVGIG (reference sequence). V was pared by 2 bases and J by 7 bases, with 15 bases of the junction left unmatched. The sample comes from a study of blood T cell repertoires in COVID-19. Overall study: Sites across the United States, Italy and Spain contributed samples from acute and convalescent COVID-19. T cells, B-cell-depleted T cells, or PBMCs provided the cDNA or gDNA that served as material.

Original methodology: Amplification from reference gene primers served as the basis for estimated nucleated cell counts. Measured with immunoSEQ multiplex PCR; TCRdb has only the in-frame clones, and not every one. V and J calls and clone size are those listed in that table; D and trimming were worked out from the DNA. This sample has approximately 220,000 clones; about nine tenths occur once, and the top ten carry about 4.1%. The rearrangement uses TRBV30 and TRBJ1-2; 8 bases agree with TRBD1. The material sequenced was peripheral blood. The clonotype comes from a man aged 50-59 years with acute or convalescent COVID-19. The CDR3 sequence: CAWSPGTGVPKGGYTF. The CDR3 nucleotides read TGTGCCTGGAGTCCCGGGACAGGCGTCCCGAAGGGTGGCTACACCTTC.